The rows below give T cell receptor beta chains drawn from one sample of a study of cytomegalovirus exposure and HLA in healthy donors. Repertoires were generated with immunoSEQ multiplex PCR, while TCRdb's copy carries only in-frame clones and drops some. The sample consists of about 160,000 clones, 60% to 85% of them appearing once. The sequenced material came from PBMCs. These TCRs come from a man under 40 in good health and CMV-seropositive. The CDR3 runs from the conserved cysteine through the conserved F or W. Fields, in order: clone size, D gene, J gene, V gene, CDR3 DNA, CDR3 protein. The D gene is left open where the match is weak. The size field is filled for only some rows; it gives once, few, many or a size class.

NA TRBD2 TRBJ2-4 TRBV5-6 TGTGCCAGCAGCACGCTAGCGGGGGTTGGCATTCAGTACTTC CASSTLAGVGIQYF
NA NA TRBJ1-1 TRBV7-5 TGTGTCAGAACATCGAGGCGGCCAGCAATGAACACTGAAGCTTTCTTT CVRTSRRPAMNTEAFF
NA NA TRBJ1-1 TRBV5-1 TGCGCCAGCAGCTTGTCTCAGGGGAACACTGAAGCTTTCTTT CASSLSQGNTEAFF
NA TRBD2 TRBJ2-2 TRBV10-2 TGCGCCAGCAGAACGACTAGCGGGGGCTGGAACACCGGGGAGCTGTTTTTT CASRTTSGGWNTGELFF
NA TRBD1 TRBJ1-5 TRBV2 TGTGCCAGCAGACCGAGCACAGGGGGGTATCAGCCCCAGCATTTT CASRPSTGGYQPQHF
few NA TRBJ2-2 TRBV7-9 TGTGCCAGCAGCTTAGTTCCGGACAGCTATTTACCCGGCGGGGAGCTGTTTTTT CASSLVPDSYLPGGELFF
NA NA TRBJ2-2 TRBV6-1 TGTGCCAGCAGTGAATCTTACGCGGCAGGGGATCCCGGGGAGCTGTTTTTT CASSESYAAGDPGELFF
NA TRBD2 TRBJ2-5 TRBV7-2 TGTGCCAGCAGCTCGACTAGCGGGGTGGCGACGACCCAGTACTTC CASSSTSGVATTQYF
NA NA TRBJ2-7 TRBV19 TGTGCCAGTAGTGCGCGGGGAGGATCCTACGAGCAGTACTTC CASSARGGSYEQYF
NA NA TRBJ1-1 TRBV28 TGTGCCAGCAGTTTACTTGGCAGTATTTACATGAACACTGAAGCTTTCTTT CASSLLGSIYMNTEAFF
NA TRBD1 TRBJ1-2 TRBV23-1 TGCGCCAGCAGTCAATCCCCGGTAGGGGGCTTAGATGGCTACACCTTC CASSQSPVGGLDGYTF
NA NA TRBJ2-7 TRBV14 TGTGCCAGCAGCCATCGGAAGAGGGTTCTCTCCTACGAGCAGTACTTC CASSHRKRVLSYEQYF
NA TRBD1 TRBJ2-5 TRBV5-5 TGTGCCAGCAGCTTGGCGGACAGGGGCAACTGGGAGACCCAGTACTTC CASSLADRGNWETQYF
NA NA TRBJ1-2 TRBV7-8 TGTGCCAGCAGCCCCCGACAGACTAACTATGGCTACACCTTC CASSPRQTNYGYTF
few TRBD1 TRBJ2-5 TRBV5-1 TGCGCCAGCAGCACGGGACAGGCCAACCAAGAGACCCAGTACTTC CASSTGQANQETQYF
NA TRBD1 TRBJ1-6 TRBV28 TGTGCCAGCAGTGGACCGGGACAGGGGCTTTCACCCCTCCACTTT CASSGPGQGLSPLHF
few TRBD2 TRBJ2-1 TRBV28 TGTGCCAGCAGTTTAAGCGGGGGCCGGCAGTTCTTC CASSLSGGRQFF
NA NA TRBJ1-6 TRBV7-9 TGTGCCAGCAGCTTAGTAGGGGTAGGGGGTTCACCCCTCCACTTT CASSLVGVGGSPLHF
few NA TRBJ2-1 TRBV5-4 TGTGCCAGCAGCCCGGAGAGCTCCTACAATGAGCAGTTCTTC CASSPESSYNEQFF
few NA TRBJ2-3 TRBV6-1 TGTGCCAGCAGTGGTACAGGGGAGGCAGATACGCAGTATTTT CASSGTGEADTQYF
NA TRBD2 TRBJ2-1 TRBV5-4 TGTGCCAGCAGCAATAGCGGGGGGGCCTCCTACAATGAGCAGTTCTTC CASSNSGGASYNEQFF
NA TRBD1 TRBJ1-3 TRBV10-3 TGTGCCATCACTATGACAGGGTCCGGAAACACCATATATTTT CAITMTGSGNTIYF
NA NA TRBJ1-6 TRBV30 TGTGCCTGGAGGGACAACATTCTCCTCCACTTT CAWRDNILLHF
NA NA TRBJ1-1 TRBV6-1 TGTGCCGGGGAGTGGAACACTGAAGCTTTCTTT CAGEWNTEAFF
NA NA TRBJ1-5 TRBV28 TGTGCCAGCAGTTCCCAGGACAGAGATCAGCCCCAGCATTTT CASSSQDRDQPQHF
NA NA TRBJ2-3 TRBV6-5 TGTGCCAGCAGAGCAACCTTCGAGGATACGCAGTATTTT CASRATFEDTQYF
few NA TRBJ2-1 TRBV9 TGTGCCAGCAGCGGACAGGCCTCCTCCTACAATGAGCAGTTCTTC CASSGQASSYNEQFF
few TRBD2 TRBJ2-5 TRBV5-1 TGCGCCAGCAGCTCGGGACTAGGAGACATCGGGACCCAGTACTTC CASSSGLGDIGTQYF
NA NA TRBJ1-1 TRBV4-2 TGTGCCAGCAGCCAAGATGATGCAGGGGACACTGAAGCTTTCTTT CASSQDDAGDTEAFF
once TRBD1 TRBJ2-7 TRBV9 TGTGCCAGCAGCGAGGTTCCGGGACAGGAGCCGAACTTC CASSEVPGQEPNF
once TRBD1 TRBJ1-3 TRBV4-3 TGCGCCAGCAGCCCCTCTCTGGACAGGGGATCTGGAAACACCATATATTTT CASSPSLDRGSGNTIYF
few TRBD1 TRBJ2-7 TRBV5-1 TGCGCCAGCAGCAGTACAGGGGACTCCTACGAGCAGTACTTC CASSSTGDSYEQYF
once NA TRBJ1-1 TRBV29-1 TGCAGCGTTGATCTTAGGACTAGGGACACTGAAGCTTTCTTT CSVDLRTRDTEAFF
once TRBD1 TRBJ2-5 TRBV5-1 TGCGCCAGCAGCCTGACAGGGGGCCAAGAGACCCAGTACTTC CASSLTGGQETQYF
NA NA TRBJ2-3 TRBV5-1 TGCGCCAGCAGCTCCGGGATAGATACGCAGTATTTT CASSSGIDTQYF
NA NA TRBJ1-1 TRBV5-1 TGCGCCAGCAGCTTGGTCCAGGGAAACACTGAAGCTTTCTTT CASSLVQGNTEAFF
few NA TRBJ2-5 TRBV7-2 TGTGCCAGCAGCTTAGCGCACGGGGGTGGGCAAGAGACCCAGTACTTC CASSLAHGGGQETQYF